This TCR beta chain was recovered during a study of sequential checkpoint blockade in melanoma. Study at large: Arm A got nivolumab then ipilimumab; arm B the reverse, 1:1.

CDR3 length: 15 residues. Trimming at V came to 4 bases and at J to 3 bases, leaving 6 bases not matched to a gene. Germline V gene data show CDR1 as LGHNA and CDR2 as YSLEER. Sequenced by immunoSEQ multiplex PCR; TCRdb stores in-frame clones only, minus some. The sample has about 7,800 clones, about 60% seen once; the top ten hold roughly 8.4%. Treatment meaning: randomized to nivolumab then ipilimumab (arm A) or the reverse (arm B). No patient had prior DNA-damaging chemotherapy. PBMC sorting kept live CD3+CD8+ cells without CD19 or CD56. This material consisted of CD8+ T cells sorted from blood (inferred from file names), taken from a patient given nivolumab and ipilimumab in sequence. The source is a human donor with melanoma. J is TRBJ1-2 and V is TRBV4-3; TRBD1 agrees at 9 bases. The CDR3 nucleotides read TGCGCCAGCAGCCGAGCGGGACAGGGAGACTATGGCTACACCTTC. This translates into CASSRAGQGDYGYTF.